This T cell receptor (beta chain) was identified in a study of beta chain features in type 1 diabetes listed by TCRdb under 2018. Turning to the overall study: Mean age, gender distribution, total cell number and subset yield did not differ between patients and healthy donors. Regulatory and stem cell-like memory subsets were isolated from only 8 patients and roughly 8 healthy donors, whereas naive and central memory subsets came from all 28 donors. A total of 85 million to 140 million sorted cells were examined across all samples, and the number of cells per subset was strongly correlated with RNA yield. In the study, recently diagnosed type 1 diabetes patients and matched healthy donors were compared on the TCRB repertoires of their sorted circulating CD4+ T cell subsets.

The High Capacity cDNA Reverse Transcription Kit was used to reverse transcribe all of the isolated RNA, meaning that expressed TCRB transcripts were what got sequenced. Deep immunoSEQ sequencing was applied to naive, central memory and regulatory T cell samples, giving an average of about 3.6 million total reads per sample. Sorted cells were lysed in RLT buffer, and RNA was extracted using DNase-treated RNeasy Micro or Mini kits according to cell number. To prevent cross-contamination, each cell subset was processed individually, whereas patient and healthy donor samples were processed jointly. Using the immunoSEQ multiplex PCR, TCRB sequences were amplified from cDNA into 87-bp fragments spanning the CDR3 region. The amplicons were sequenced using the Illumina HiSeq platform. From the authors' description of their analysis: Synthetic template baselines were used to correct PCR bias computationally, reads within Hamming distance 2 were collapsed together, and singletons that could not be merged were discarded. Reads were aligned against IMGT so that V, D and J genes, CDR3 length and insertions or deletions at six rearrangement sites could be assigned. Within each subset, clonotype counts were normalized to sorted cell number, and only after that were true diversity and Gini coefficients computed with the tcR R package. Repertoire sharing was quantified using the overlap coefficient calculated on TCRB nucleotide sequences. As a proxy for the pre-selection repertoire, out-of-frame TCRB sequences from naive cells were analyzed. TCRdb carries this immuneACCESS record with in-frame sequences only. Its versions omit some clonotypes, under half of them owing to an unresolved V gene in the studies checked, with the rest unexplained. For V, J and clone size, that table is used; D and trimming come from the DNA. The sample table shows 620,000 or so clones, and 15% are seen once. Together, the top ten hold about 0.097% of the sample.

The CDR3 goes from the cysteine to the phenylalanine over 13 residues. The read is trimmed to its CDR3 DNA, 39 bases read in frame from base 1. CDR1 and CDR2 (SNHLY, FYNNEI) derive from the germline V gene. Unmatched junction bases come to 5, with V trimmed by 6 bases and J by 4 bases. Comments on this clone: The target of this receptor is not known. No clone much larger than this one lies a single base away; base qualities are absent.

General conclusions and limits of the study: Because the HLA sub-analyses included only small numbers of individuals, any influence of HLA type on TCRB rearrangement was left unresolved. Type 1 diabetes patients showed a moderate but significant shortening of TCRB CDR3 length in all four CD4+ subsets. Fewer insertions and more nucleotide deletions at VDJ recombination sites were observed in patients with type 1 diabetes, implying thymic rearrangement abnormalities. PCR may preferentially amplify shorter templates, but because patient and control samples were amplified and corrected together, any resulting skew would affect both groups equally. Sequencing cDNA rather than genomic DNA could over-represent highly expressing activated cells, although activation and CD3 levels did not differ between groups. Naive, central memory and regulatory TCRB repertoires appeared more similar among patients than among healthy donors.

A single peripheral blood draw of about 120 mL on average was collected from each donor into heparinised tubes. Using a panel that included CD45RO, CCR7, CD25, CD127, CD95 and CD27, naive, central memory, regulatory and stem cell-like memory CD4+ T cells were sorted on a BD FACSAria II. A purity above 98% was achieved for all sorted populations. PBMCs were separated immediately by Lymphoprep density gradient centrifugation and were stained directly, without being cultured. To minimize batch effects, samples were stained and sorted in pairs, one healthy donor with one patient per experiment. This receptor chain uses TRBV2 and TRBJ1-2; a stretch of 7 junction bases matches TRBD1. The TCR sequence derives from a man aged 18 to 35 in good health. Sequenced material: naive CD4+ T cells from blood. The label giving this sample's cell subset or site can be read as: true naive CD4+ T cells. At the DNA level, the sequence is TGTGCCAGCAGGGAACAGGGGACCTATGGCTACACCTTC. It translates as CASREQGTYGYTF. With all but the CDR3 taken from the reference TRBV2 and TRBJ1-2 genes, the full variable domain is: EPEVTQTPSHQVTQMGQEVILRCVPISNHLYFYWYRQILGQKVEFLVSFYNNEISEKSEIFDDQFSVERPDGSNFTLKIRSTKLEDSAMYFCASREQGTYGYTFGSGTRLTVV.